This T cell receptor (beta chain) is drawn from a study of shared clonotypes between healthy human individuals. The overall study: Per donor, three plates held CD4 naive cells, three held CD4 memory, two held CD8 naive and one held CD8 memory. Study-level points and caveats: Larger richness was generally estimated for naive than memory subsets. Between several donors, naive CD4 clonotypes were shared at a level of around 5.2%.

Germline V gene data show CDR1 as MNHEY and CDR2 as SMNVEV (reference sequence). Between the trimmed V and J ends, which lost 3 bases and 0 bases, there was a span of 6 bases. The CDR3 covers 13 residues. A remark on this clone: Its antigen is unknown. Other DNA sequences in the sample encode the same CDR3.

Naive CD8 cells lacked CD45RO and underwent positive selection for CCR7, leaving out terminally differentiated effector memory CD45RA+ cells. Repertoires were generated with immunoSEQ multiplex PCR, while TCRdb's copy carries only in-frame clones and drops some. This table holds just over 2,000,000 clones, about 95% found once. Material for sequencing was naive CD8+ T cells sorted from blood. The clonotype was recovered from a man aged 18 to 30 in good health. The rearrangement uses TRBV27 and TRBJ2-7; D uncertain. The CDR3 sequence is CASSLGFSYEQYF. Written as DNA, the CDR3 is TGTGCCAGCAGTTTGGGCTTCTCCTACGAGCAGTACTTC.